The T cell receptor (beta chain) under discussion was sequenced for a study of cytomegalovirus exposure and HLA in healthy donors. Researchers ran the PCR with 60 Vbeta and 13 Jbeta primers. Produced via immunoSEQ multiplex PCR; TCRdb's table is partial and in-frame only. The table has about 240,000 clones, about 86% seen once. This clone was seen a few times. The junction departs from germline at one end; a sequencing error may be responsible. Germline CDR1 and CDR2: SEHNR and FQNEAQ (reference sequence). The CDR3 extends over 15 amino acids. The rearrangement joins TRBV7-9 to TRBJ1-4, with 8 bases identical to TRBD1. Source material: PBMCs. This TCR was sampled from a woman aged 55-70 years in good health and CMV-seropositive. In DNA, the CDR3 is TGTTCCAGCAGCTTAGGGGACAGGATAAATGAAAAACTGTTTTTT. Its protein product is CSSSLGDRINEKLFF.